The rows below give T cell receptor beta chains drawn from one sample of a study of CD8+ T cells in alopecia areata. Generated by immunoSEQ multiplex PCR, the TCRdb table keeps only in-frame clones and is missing some. Of roughly 100,000 clones in the sample, around 59% were seen once. Sequenced material: CD4+ T cells sorted from blood. The receptors were gathered from a human donor in good health. CDR3s include the opening cysteine and the closing phenylalanine or tryptophan. Each record gives: D gene, clone size, CDR3 length, V gene, J gene, CDR3 DNA, CDR3 protein. D genes are given only for firm matches. Some rows have no size entry. The others give once, few or many, or a class for an expanded clone.

D: TRBD1
size: .
length: 15
V: TRBV30
J: TRBJ2-7
DNA: TGTGCCTGGAGTGTAGGGGCAGGGGGCTCCTACGAGCAGTACTTC
CDR3: CAWSVGAGGSYEQYF

D: .
size: .
length: 15
V: TRBV7-8
J: TRBJ2-7
DNA: TGTGCCAGCAGCTTTTTAGGGCCGGACTCCTACGAGCAGTACTTC
CDR3: CASSFLGPDSYEQYF

D: .
size: .
length: 14
V: TRBV25-1
J: TRBJ1-2
DNA: TGTGCCAGCAGTGAATTGGGGGGAAACTATGGCTACACCTTC
CDR3: CASSELGGNYGYTF

D: .
size: .
length: 14
V: TRBV29-1
J: TRBJ2-7
DNA: TGCAGCGTTGAAGATCGGATAGGATACTACGAGCAGTACTTC
CDR3: CSVEDRIGYYEQYF

D: .
size: .
length: 14
V: TRBV19
J: TRBJ2-5
DNA: TGTGCCAGTAGTCGGGGGGCAGTACAAGAGACCCAGTACTTC
CDR3: CASSRGAVQETQYF

D: TRBD1
size: .
length: 14
V: TRBV28
J: TRBJ1-2
DNA: TGTGCCAGCAGTTTAAACAGGGGTCGTCACGGCTACACCTTC
CDR3: CASSLNRGRHGYTF

D: .
size: .
length: 13
V: TRBV5-1
J: TRBJ2-7
DNA: TGCGCCAGCAGCTTCAACTCCCGCTACGAGCAGTACTTC
CDR3: CASSFNSRYEQYF

D: TRBD1
size: .
length: 16
V: TRBV5-6
J: TRBJ2-7
DNA: TGTGCCAGCAGCCTGGCCGGGACAGGGGTATCCTACGAGCAGTACTTC
CDR3: CASSLAGTGVSYEQYF

D: .
size: .
length: 16
V: TRBV30
J: TRBJ1-5
DNA: TGTGCCTGGAGTGGATGGGCTGACTATAGCAATCAGCCCCAGCATTTT
CDR3: CAWSGWADYSNQPQHF

D: .
size: .
length: 15
V: TRBV18
J: TRBJ1-6
DNA: TGTGCCAGCTCACCAATTGACAGCCCTAATTCACCCCTCCACTTT
CDR3: CASSPIDSPNSPLHF

D: .
size: few
length: 15
V: TRBV5-6
J: TRBJ1-1
DNA: TGTGCCAGCAGCTTTTTGGGGGCGCCGGGCACTGAAGCTTTCTTT
CDR3: CASSFLGAPGTEAFF

D: .
size: .
length: 14
V: TRBV5-6
J: TRBJ1-1
DNA: TGTGCCAGCAGCTTACAAGGGCGTAACACTGAAGCTTTCTTT
CDR3: CASSLQGRNTEAFF

D: TRBD1
size: many
length: 13
V: TRBV19
J: TRBJ1-5
DNA: TGTGCCAGCCGGGACAGGGTTTATCAGCCCCAGCATTTT
CDR3: CASRDRVYQPQHF

D: .
size: few
length: 16
V: TRBV29-1
J: TRBJ2-1
DNA: TGCAGCGTTGAGCCGGGGGACGGTAGCTCCTACAATGAGCAGTTCTTC
CDR3: CSVEPGDGSSYNEQFF

D: .
size: few
length: 13
V: TRBV7-3
J: TRBJ1-1
DNA: TGTGCCAGCAGTCTCGACGGGGGCACTGAAGCTTTCTTT
CDR3: CASSLDGGTEAFF

D: .
size: .
length: 15
V: TRBV30
J: TRBJ2-5
DNA: TGTGCCCGGGAAGGTAGGGGGGTCGGGGAAGAGACCCAGTACTTC
CDR3: CAREGRGVGEETQYF

D: TRBD1
size: .
length: 16
V: TRBV7-9
J: TRBJ2-6
DNA: TGTGCCAGCAGCCGCCGACAGGGGGCTGGGGCCAACGTCCTGACTTTC
CDR3: CASSRRQGAGANVLTF

D: TRBD2
size: .
length: 14
V: TRBV18
J: TRBJ2-5
DNA: TGTGCCAGCTCACCGGCGGGAGCTCGAGAGACCCAGTACTTC
CDR3: CASSPAGARETQYF

D: .
size: .
length: 12
V: TRBV27
J: TRBJ1-1
DNA: TGTGCCAGCAGTTTACGAGGGGTCGAGCCTTTCTTT
CDR3: CASSLRGVEPFF

D: .
size: few
length: 11
V: TRBV2
J: TRBJ2-5
DNA: TGTGCCGGGGCCAGCCAAGAGACCCAGTACTTC
CDR3: CAGASQETQYF

D: .
size: once
length: 16
V: TRBV4-1
J: TRBJ2-2
DNA: TGCGCCAGCAGCCAAGCCAGGGGATCCAACACCGGGGAGCTGTTTTTT
CDR3: CASSQARGSNTGELFF

D: TRBD1
size: .
length: 15
V: TRBV7-2
J: TRBJ1-2
DNA: TGTGCCAGCAGCGGACGACAGGGGGGGAACTATGGCTACACCTTC
CDR3: CASSGRQGGNYGYTF

D: TRBD2
size: few
length: 14
V: TRBV30
J: TRBJ2-1
DNA: TGTGCCTGGATCGGGGGGGGCTCCTACAATGAGCAGTTCTTC
CDR3: CAWIGGGSYNEQFF

D: TRBD2
size: few
length: 15
V: TRBV7-8
J: TRBJ2-1
DNA: TGTGCCAGCAGCTTAGCAAGGACTAGCGTCGCTGAGCAGTTCTTC
CDR3: CASSLARTSVAEQFF